A single T cell receptor (beta chain) is shown here with its context. With duration under 3 months, ophthalmopathy was active: Clinical Activity Score at least 3, NOSPECS at least 4. Uncontrolled infection, other autoimmune disease, pregnancy or lactation barred patients from enrollment. These data belong to a study of T cells in Graves' hyperthyroidism and ophthalmopathy. Looking at the study overall: Staff took peripheral blood when the initial diagnosis was made, before any treatment began.

The CDR3 extends over 13 amino acids. J lost 2 bases, V lost 4 bases, and 5 bases had no gene match. Germline V lookup: CDR1 GTSNPN, CDR2 SVGIG (reference sequence). Template material for amplifying TCR beta CDR3 regions consisted of RNA transcripts. In the first-round RT-PCR of the TCR CDR3, the HTBI primer set was used. TCRdb recomputed calls from the multiplex PCR reads with MiXCR, one row per CDR3 protein. The sample has 330,000 or so distinct CDR3 sequences; less than 20% are singletons. The chain uses TRBV30 and TRBJ2-7; TRBD1 agrees at 7 bases. Sequenced input: blood. The source of this sequence is a woman aged 40 to 50 with Graves' ophthalmopathy. The CDR3 loop reads CAWNGDSAYEQYF. CDR3 nucleotides: TGTGCCTGGAATGGGGACAGTGCCTACGAGCAGTACTTC.